This T cell receptor beta chain appears in the sequencing data of a study of CD8 T cells in Susac syndrome. Random hexamers were used to reverse transcribe the RNA input (about 0.45 to 1 ug). With immunoSEQ multiplex PCR, TCR beta CDR3 was amplified across 54 Vbeta and 13 Jbeta. TCRdb used MiXCR to reprocess the immunoSEQ multiplex PCR reads, holding one entry per CDR3 protein. Of 200,000 or so distinct CDR3 sequences listed, 90% to 95% are singletons. The T cells that were sequenced for TCR beta were CD8+ and CD4+ cells from blood. The multiple sclerosis controls consisted of treatment-naive patients with relapsing-remitting disease, either stable or active. The authors negatively isolated CD8+ and CD4+ T cells and FACS-enriched TEMRA cells. This receptor was obtained from a human donor with multiple sclerosis. Sequenced: CD4+ T cells from PBMCs.

CDR3 sequence: CASSNDWTVEAFF. The CDR3 nucleotides read TGTGCCAGCAGCAACGACTGGACAGTTGAAGCTTTCTTT. The chain recombines TRBV7-2 with TRBJ1-1; TRBD1 might be the D (6 bases). CDR1 and CDR2 (germline): SGHTA, FQGNSA. V was cut by 5 bases and J by 7 bases, with 14 bases left in between. The CDR3 is 13 amino acids.